These 17 T cell receptor beta chains were all obtained from the same sample, sequenced in a study of blood T cell repertoires in COVID-19. Clones were sequenced by immunoSEQ multiplex PCR, and TCRdb holds only the in-frame ones, with some missing. The sample lists around 200,000 clones, around four fifths occurring once. The sequenced sample was peripheral blood. These receptors all stem from a man between 40 and 49 years old with active or convalescent COVID-19.

The genes are TRBV10-3 and TRBJ1-4; no clear D gene. The CDR3 runs 15 residues. V lost 4 bases to trimming and J lost 3 bases, with 12 bases between them. Germline lookup yields CDR1 ENHRY and CDR2 SYGVKD. DNA for the CDR3: TGTGCCATCAGTGGAGGGCGGATGCCTAATGAAAAACTGTTTTTT. It is translated as CAISGGRMPNEKLFF.

J is TRBJ1-2 and V is TRBV27, with D perhaps matching TRBD1 (5 bases). Germline V gene data show CDR1 as MNHEY and CDR2 as SMNVEV (reference sequence). The V gene lost 1 base and the J gene lost 10 bases, with 13 bases spanning the gap. This CDR3 is built from 13 residues. The chain's CDR3 is CASSLLWGGDYTF. CDR3 nucleotides: TGTGCCAGCAGTTTATTGTGGGGAGGGGACTACACCTTC.

The chain is built from TRBV28 and TRBJ1-6, with D maybe TRBD1 (6 bases). V gave up 5 bases and J gave up 0 bases, with 14 bases separating them. In germline, CDR1 is MDHEN, CDR2 SYDVKM. The CDR3 totals 17 residues. CDR3 amino acids: CASSGQLDSSYNSPLHF. DNA of the CDR3: TGTGCCAGCAGTGGACAGCTTGATAGCTCCTATAATTCACCCCTCCACTTT.

The DNA of the CDR3 is TGTGCCAGTGGGACTAGCGGATACAATGAGCAGTTCTTC. It yields the protein CASGTSGYNEQFF. The gene calls are TRBV19 and TRBJ2-1; 11 bases align to TRBD2. CDR3 length: 13 amino acids. Germline CDR1 and CDR2: LNHDA and SQIVND (reference sequence). J was trimmed by 4 bases and V by 8 bases; bases with no gene match: 1.

This clone showed up just once. V gene TRBV4-1 combines with J gene TRBJ2-7, with D tentatively TRBD2 (5 bases). CDR3 length: 14 amino acids. The germline V and J ends were trimmed by 0 bases and 3 bases, with 9 bases remaining between them. Germline loops: CDR1 MGHRA, CDR2 YSYEKL. CDR3 in DNA: TGCGCCAGCAGCCAAGAAGCGGATTTCTACGAGCAGTACTTC. It is translated as CASSQEADFYEQYF.

V gene TRBV9 combines with J gene TRBJ1-3, with TRBD1 matching over 7 bases. CDR3 length equals 14 residues. The germline V gene has CDR1 SGDLS and CDR2 YYNGEE. V lost 3 bases and J lost 4; bases outside the gene matches: 4. CDR3 region: CASSATGVGNTIYF. The CDR3 DNA sequence: TGTGCCAGCAGCGCCACAGGGGTCGGAAACACCATATATTTT.

This chain joins TRBV21-1 and TRBJ2-2; the table's D call TRBD1 went unverified against the DNA. TRBV21-1 is listed as a pseudogene. CDR3 length: 22 amino acids. The CDR3 DNA reads TGTGCCAGCAGCAAAGCGAGACAGGGATCTGAGAAGCGGTTCCTTTCTAACGGGGAGCTGTTTTTT. Translating gives CASSKARQGSEKRFLSNGELFF.

This chain links TRBV5-1 with TRBJ1-4; 7 nucleotides line up with TRBD1. Germline CDR1 reads SGHRS; CDR2 reads YFSETQ. V was pared by 5 bases and J by 5 bases, with 3 bases of the junction left unmatched. This CDR3 has 13 amino acids. The CDR3 nucleotides read TGCGCCAGCAGTACGGGACAGAATGAAAAACTGTTTTTT. It encodes CASSTGQNEKLFF.

The chain joins TRBV5-4 to TRBJ2-3; a weak D match, TRBD2 (6 bases). CDR3 size: 16 residues. Per the germline V gene, CDR1 is SGHNT and CDR2 is YYREEE (reference sequence). V was cut by 0 bases and J by 0 bases, with 11 bases left in between. The CDR3 DNA follows: TGTGCCAGCAGCTTGGTCAGGGACTCCAGCACAGATACGCAGTATTTT. It translates to CASSLVRDSSTDTQYF.

DNA of the CDR3: TGTGCCATCAGTGGGGTGGAGGGGAGCGAGCAGTACTTC. Amino acid sequence: CAISGVEGSEQYF. The rearrangement uses TRBV10-3 and TRBJ2-7; tentative D call: TRBD2 (6 bases). The germline V and J ends were trimmed by 4 bases and 6 bases, with 13 bases remaining between them. The CDR3 totals 13 residues. In germline, CDR1 is ENHRY, CDR2 SYGVKD.

The chain is built from TRBV19 and TRBJ2-3; 7 bases are a match to TRBD1. V shed 10 bases and J 0 bases; nucleotides not matched to a gene: 7. In germline, CDR1 is LNHDA, CDR2 SQIVND (reference sequence). This CDR3 is built from 14 residues. As DNA, the CDR3 is TGTGCCACTGAACAGACAGGGAGCACAGATACGCAGTATTTT. It yields the protein CATEQTGSTDTQYF.

The chain combines TRBV3-1 (or the pseudogene TRBV3-2) with TRBJ2-7; TRBD2 matches at 15 bases. Germline V CDR1 and CDR2: LGHDT, YNNKEL (reference sequence). V trimming: 4 bases; J trimming: 6 bases; junction bases outside the gene matches: 7. The CDR3 spans 16 residues. The CDR3 spells CASSPKGTSGRSEQYF. CDR3 nucleotide sequence: TGTGCCAGCAGCCCCAAAGGGACTAGCGGGAGGTCCGAGCAGTACTTC.

The rearrangement joins TRBV11-2 to TRBJ2-7; D is ambiguous. The V and J ends lost 3 bases and 2 bases respectively, with 11 bases between them. The CDR3 loop spans 14 amino acids. Germline lookup yields CDR1 SGHAT and CDR2 FQNNGV. The CDR3 loop is CASSLGRQAYEQYF. The DNA for the CDR3 is TGTGCCAGCAGCTTGGGCAGACAAGCCTACGAGCAGTACTTC.

This chain links TRBV5-1 with TRBJ2-5; 8 bases align to TRBD1. Germline V CDR1 and CDR2: SGHRS, YFSETQ. Unmatched junction bases numbered 9, after V lost 3 bases and J lost 5 bases. The CDR3 extends over 15 amino acids. The CDR3 region is CASSWSGTGGETQYF. The DNA of the CDR3 is TGCGCCAGCAGCTGGTCCGGGACAGGTGGGGAGACCCAGTACTTC.

The J gene is TRBJ2-7, the V gene TRBV18, with 8 bases that match TRBD1. Per germline, CDR1 KGHSH and CDR2 LQKENI. V dropped 4 bases and J dropped 2; count of bases not matched to a gene: 4. This CDR3 comprises 14 residues. CDR3 DNA sequence: TGTGCCAGCTCACTGACAGGGGACCCCTACGAGCAGTACTTC. This codes for CASSLTGDPYEQYF. The variable domain in full, completed from reference TRBV18 and TRBJ2-7, reads NAGVMQNPRHLVRRRGQEARLRCSPMKGHSHVYWYRQLPEEGLKFMVYLQKENIIDESGMPKERFSAEFPKEGPSILRIQQVVRGDSAAYFCASSLTGDPYEQYFGPGTRLTVT.

The chain carries TRBV7-2 and TRBJ1-4; 7 bases fit TRBD1. In germline, CDR1 is SGHTA, CDR2 FQGNSA. The CDR3 spans 16 residues. The ends lost 5 bases at V and 0 bases at J; junction bases unmatched: 6. CDR3 sequence (DNA): TGTGCCAGCAGCCTAGGGGGCAGTGCAACTAATGAAAAACTGTTTTTT. It is translated as CASSLGGSATNEKLFF.

The DNA of the CDR3 is TGTGCCAGCAGCTCCTCCCGAGGGATCCCAGAGACCCAGTACTTC. This gives the protein CASSSSRGIPETQYF. The chain is built from TRBV7-9 and TRBJ2-5; TRBD2 is a possible D gene (5 bases). V was shortened by 4 bases and J by 4 bases, with 16 bases between the two germline ends. In germline, CDR1 is SEHNR, CDR2 FQNEAQ (reference sequence). The CDR3 sequence is 15 residues long.